The next 32 T cell receptor beta chains were all read from a single sample in a study of T cell responses to AZD1222 COVID-19 vaccine. The table came from immunoSEQ multiplex PCR; TCRdb's copy has only in-frame clones and leaves some out. Here the sample spans 82,000 or so clones, 90% being singletons. The sample here was peripheral blood, taken on day 0 of AZD1222 vaccination. These receptors were collected from an adult in good health.

This sequence joins TRBV16 and TRBJ1-5; TRBD1 might be the D (5 bases). The CDR3 has 14 residues. Germline-derived CDR1 and CDR2 are KGHSY and FQNENV. Trimming cost V 6 bases and J 0 bases, with 9 bases left between them. CDR3 coding DNA: TGTGCCAGCAGTCGGGACCATAGCAATCAGCCCCAGCATTTT. Translating gives CASSRDHSNQPQHF.

The chain has TRBV7-2 and TRBJ1-3; the D is unclear. Trimming took off 2 bases at V and 0 bases at J, with 14 bases between the two ends. Per germline, CDR1 SGHTA and CDR2 FQGNSA. This CDR3 spans 17 amino acids. As DNA, the CDR3 is TGTGCCAGCAGCTTACAAAACGGAGCGTTCTCTGGAAACACCATATATTTT. This gives the protein CASSLQNGAFSGNTIYF.

The rearrangement uses TRBV4-1 and TRBJ2-1; TRBD2 agrees at 8 bases. The CDR3 runs 12 residues. Germline assignment: CDR1 MGHRA and CDR2 YSYEKL. The trim removed 3 bases at V and 16 bases at J, leaving 8 bases unmatched. The CDR3 region is CASSQLGTSLFF. DNA of the CDR3: TGCGCCAGCAGCCAGCTAGGGACTAGTCTATTCTTC.

The V call is TRBV6-5, the J call TRBJ1-1; D is ambiguous. The CDR3 runs to 15 residues. Germline V gives CDR1 MNHEY, CDR2 SVGAGI. The V end lost 5 bases, the J end lost 0 bases, and 13 bases lay between the germline ends. The CDR3 spells CASSPLGRVNTEAFF. In DNA form, the CDR3 reads TGTGCCAGCAGTCCCTTAGGGAGGGTGAACACTGAAGCTTTCTTT.

The gene calls are TRBV27 and TRBJ1-1, with D tentatively TRBD1 (6 bases). Germline CDR1 and CDR2: MNHEY and SMNVEV (reference sequence). V was trimmed by 3 bases and J by 0 bases, leaving 14 bases between them. CDR3 length equals 16 residues. The CDR3 DNA is TGTGCCAGCAGTTTCAAGGGGGGGGCCATGAACACTGAAGCTTTCTTT. Its translation: CASSFKGGAMNTEAFF.

The V gene is TRBV6-6, the J gene TRBJ2-5; no clear D gene. Looked up from germline, CDR1 is MNHNY and CDR2 is SVGAGI (reference sequence). Trimming took 0 bases from V and 1 from J, leaving 9 bases between them. This CDR3 spans 15 amino acids. The DNA for the CDR3 is TGTGCCAGCAGTTACTCGCCCGAGATCCAAGAGACCCAGTACTTC. Its translation is CASSYSPEIQETQYF.

This clone was seen a few times. V usage is TRBV6-4 and J usage is TRBJ1-1; 11 bases match TRBD1. Germline values: CDR1 MRHNA, CDR2 SNTAGT. Germline trimming cut 6 bases from V and 4 bases from J; bases unmatched to any gene: 4. This CDR3 has 14 residues. CDR3 coding DNA: TGTGCCAGCAGCCCCGGGACAGGGGGCACTGAAGCTTTCTTT. This codes for CASSPGTGGTEAFF.

The chain joins TRBV7-9 to TRBJ1-6; TRBD1 is a possible D gene (5 bases). The CDR3 length is 16 residues. CDR1 is SEHNR and CDR2 is FQNEAQ in the germline V gene (reference sequence). Trimming cost V 2 bases and J 4 bases, with 12 bases left between them. The CDR3 sequence is CASSLRSGRYNSPLHF. DNA of the CDR3: TGTGCCAGCAGCTTAAGGTCGGGGCGTTATAATTCACCCCTCCACTTT.

A single count supports this clone. The chain employs TRBV15 and TRBJ1-3; 7 nucleotides line up with TRBD1. Germline CDR1 LNHNV, CDR2 YYDKDF (reference sequence). After removal of 5 bases from V and 3 bases from J, the junction contained 10 bases not matched to a gene. CDR3 length: 16 residues. The CDR3 coding sequence is TGTGCCACCAGCCCCAGGGGGGGCCTCGGTGGAAACACCATATATTTT. Protein product: CATSPRGGLGGNTIYF.

The chain links TRBV6-5 to TRBJ2-7; D may match TRBD1 or TRBD2 (5 bases each). Looked up from germline, CDR1 is MNHEY and CDR2 is SVGAGI. There are 14 residues in the CDR3. V lost 5 bases to trimming and J lost 3 bases, with 14 bases between them. The CDR3 is CASSPPGPYYEQYF. CDR3 bases: TGTGCCAGCAGTCCCCCGGGACCCTACTACGAGCAGTACTTC.

The CDR3 DNA reads as TGTGCCAGCAGCCCAACCCTTCCAACGGCGGGGAGCTCCTATAATTCACCCCTCCACTTT. The encoded protein is CASSPTLPTAGSSYNSPLHF. This chain uses TRBV3-1 (or the pseudogene TRBV3-2) with TRBJ1-6; D is uncertain. Trimming took off 4 bases at V and 0 bases at J, with 22 bases between the two ends. This CDR3 comprises 20 residues. The V gene's germline CDR1 is LGHDT and CDR2 YNNKEL (reference sequence).

In its sample, this clone was seen a few times. The genes are TRBV27 and TRBJ1-1; maybe TRBD1 (5 bases). The germline CDR1 and CDR2 sequences are MNHEY and SMNVEV (reference sequence). The CDR3 runs to 16 residues. V lost 7 bases, J lost 1 base, and 19 bases lay in between. The CDR3 bases are TGTGCCAGCAAAGGAAGAGGGGCCTTCTCGAACACTGAAGCTTTCTTT. Protein: CASKGRGAFSNTEAFF.

The V call is TRBV10-1, the J call TRBJ1-1; 8 bases line up with TRBD1. With 2 bases clipped from V and 8 bases from J, the junction kept 1 base outside the gene matches. Germline V lookup: CDR1 WNHNN, CDR2 SYGVQD (reference sequence). The length of the CDR3 is 12 residues. In DNA form, the CDR3 reads TGCGCCAGCAGTGAGGGGGACAGGGAAGCTTTCTTT. Its translation: CASSEGDREAFF.

The chain links TRBV19 to TRBJ1-2; D is possibly TRBD1 (6 bases). Germline CDR1 reads LNHDA; CDR2 reads SQIVND (reference sequence). The V end lost 3 bases, the J end lost 2 bases, and 13 bases lay between the germline ends. The CDR3 totals 15 residues. The CDR3 protein is CASSIPTGHNYGYTF. Written as DNA, the CDR3 is TGTGCCAGTAGTATCCCGACAGGACACAACTATGGCTACACCTTC. Together with reference TRBV19 and TRBJ1-2, the CDR3 gives the full variable domain: DGGITQSPKYLFRKEGQNVTLSCEQNLNHDAMYWYRQDPGQGLRLIYYSQIVNDFQKGDIAEGYSVSREKKESFPLTVTSAQKNPTAFYLCASSIPTGHNYGYTFGSGTRLTVV.

This rearrangement joins TRBV5-1 to TRBJ1-1, with D unresolved. CDR3 length: 13 amino acids. Germline V gene data show CDR1 as SGHRS and CDR2 as YFSETQ. Trimming stripped 0 bases from V and 10 bases from J, with 13 bases between. The CDR3, as DNA: TGCGCCAGCAGCTTGGACTCAATTTCAACAGCTTTCTTT. Translated, it gives CASSLDSISTAFF.

J is TRBJ1-3 and V is TRBV30; possible D gene TRBD1, 6 bases. V lost 8 bases to trimming and J lost 4 bases, with 18 bases between them. CDR1 is GTSNPN and CDR2 is SVGIG in the germline V gene (reference sequence). The CDR3 covers 14 residues. CDR3 residues: CAQEGGEPGNTIYF. Here the CDR3 DNA reads TGTGCCCAAGAAGGGGGGGAGCCCGGAAACACCATATATTTT.

In its sample, this clone was seen a few times. This chain links TRBV7-9 with TRBJ1-2, with D perhaps matching TRBD1 (6 bases). This CDR3 comprises 15 residues. Germline values: CDR1 SEHNR, CDR2 FQNEAQ (reference sequence). V gave up 2 bases and J gave up 1 base, with 11 bases separating them. The CDR3 spells CASSLLGQSNYGYTF. In DNA form, the CDR3 reads TGTGCCAGCAGCTTACTGGGACAAAGTAACTATGGCTACACCTTC.

The genes are TRBV2 and TRBJ2-7; 8 positions match TRBD2. Germline CDR1 is SNHLY and CDR2 is FYNNEI. With V trimmed by 3 bases and J by 1 base, 2 bases remained unmatched. The CDR3 loop spans 14 amino acids. As DNA, the CDR3 is TGTGCCAGCAGTGAGGGACTAGTTTCCTACGAGCAGTACTTC. Its protein product is CASSEGLVSYEQYF.

J is TRBJ2-2 and V is TRBV3-1 (or the pseudogene TRBV3-2); D not resolved. The CDR3 runs 16 residues. Between the trimmed V and J ends, which lost 1 base and 6 bases, there was a span of 15 bases. Per germline, CDR1 LGHDT and CDR2 YNNKEL (reference sequence). CDR3 in amino acids: CASSQVGSLSPGELFF. The CDR3 region has the DNA TGTGCCAGCAGCCAAGTCGGCTCGCTCTCCCCCGGGGAGCTGTTTTTT.

J is TRBJ1-1 and V is TRBV12-3 or TRBV12-4; D not resolved. Trimming cost V 7 bases and J 3 bases, with 12 bases left between them. CDR3 length equals 13 residues. The CDR3 region is CASTGGRDTEAFF. The DNA for the CDR3 is TGTGCCAGCACAGGAGGGAGGGACACTGAAGCTTTCTTT.

The chain links TRBV4-3 to TRBJ1-1; 9 bases are a match to TRBD1. In germline, CDR1 is LGHNA, CDR2 YSLEER. Trimming at V came to 3 bases and at J to 1 base, leaving 3 bases not matched to a gene. The CDR3 totals 15 residues. The CDR3 sequence: CASSQQDRGNTEAFF. CDR3 nucleotides: TGCGCCAGCAGCCAGCAGGACAGGGGGAACACTGAAGCTTTCTTT.

This clone was observed a single time. V is TRBV7-3 and J is TRBJ1-2; 9 nucleotides align to TRBD1. V lost 5 bases, J lost 5 bases, and 6 bases stayed unmatched. The CDR3 contains 14 residues. Germline V lookup: CDR1 SGHTA, CDR2 FQGTGA. CDR3 protein: CASSPGTGRYGYTF. CDR3 coding DNA: TGTGCCAGCAGCCCCGGGACAGGGCGGTATGGCTACACCTTC.

J is TRBJ1-2 and V is TRBV18; D remains unclear. V dropped 1 base and J dropped 4 bases, with 13 bases sitting between them. The CDR3 loop spans 15 amino acids. Germline V gives CDR1 KGHSH, CDR2 LQKENI. The CDR3 is CASSPQLEASYGYTF. The CDR3, as DNA: TGTGCCAGCTCACCACAGCTAGAGGCTAGCTATGGCTACACCTTC.

This chain uses TRBV6-1 with TRBJ1-3, with D unresolved. In germline, CDR1 is MNHNS, CDR2 SASEGT. The ends were cut back, 6 bases at V and 1 base at J, with 10 bases in the middle. The CDR3 is 14 residues long. The CDR3 loop is CASRLPRSGNTIYF. CDR3 bases: TGTGCCAGCAGGCTTCCACGGTCTGGAAACACCATATATTTT.

The chain joins TRBV3-1 (or the pseudogene TRBV3-2) to TRBJ1-3; D is undetermined. V lost 5 bases and J lost 0, with 5 bases in between. This CDR3 has 13 amino acids. Germline V gene data show CDR1 as LGHDT and CDR2 as YNNKEL (reference sequence). Here the CDR3 DNA reads TGTGCCAGCAGCGGCAGCTCTGGAAACACCATATATTTT. Translation: CASSGSSGNTIYF.

The chain links TRBV30 to TRBJ2-5; the match to TRBD2 covers 14 bases. Per the germline V gene, CDR1 is GTSNPN and CDR2 is SVGIG (reference sequence). V gave up 1 base and J gave up 3 bases; unmatched junction bases: 13. This CDR3 has 19 amino acids. The chain's CDR3 is CAWSGLTSGGDIFEETQYF. The CDR3 bases are TGTGCCTGGAGTGGCCTGACTAGCGGGGGGGATATCTTCGAAGAGACCCAGTACTTC. The variable domain in full, with the rest retrieved from reference TRBV30 and TRBJ2-5, is SQTIHQWPATLVQPVGSPLSLECTVEGTSNPNLYWYRQAAGRGLQLLFYSVGIGQISSEVPQNLSASRPQDRQFILSSKKLLLSDSGFYLCAWSGLTSGGDIFEETQYFGPGTRLLVL.

V and J are TRBV7-2 and TRBJ2-3; 12 positions agree with TRBD2. The CDR3 is made up of 15 amino acids. V dropped 7 bases and J dropped 5; count of bases not matched to a gene: 7. CDR1 and CDR2 from the germline V gene are SGHTA and FQGNSA. The CDR3 region is CASIPSGGAEDTQYF. The CDR3 nucleotides read TGTGCCAGCATCCCTAGCGGGGGGGCTGAAGATACGCAGTATTTT.

Written as DNA, the CDR3 is TGTGCCAGTAGTATAGACGGCGGAAACGTGAATTCACCCCTCCACTTT. Translated, it gives CASSIDGGNVNSPLHF. The chain has TRBV19 and TRBJ1-6; D is ambiguous. The V and J ends lost 0 bases and 7 bases respectively, with 13 bases between them. This CDR3 is 16 amino acids long. Germline values: CDR1 LNHDA, CDR2 SQIVND (reference sequence).

The chain is built from TRBV7-2 and TRBJ2-5; D may correspond to TRBD1 or TRBD2 (6 bases each). V lost 2 bases, J lost 5 bases, and 18 bases lay in between. Germline CDR1 and CDR2: SGHTA and FQGNSA. The CDR3 has 16 amino acids. The CDR3 DNA reads as TGTGCCAGCAGCTTAAAAGGGGGGTCGGGAGTGGAGACCCAGTACTTC. It encodes CASSLKGGSGVETQYF.

The chain couples TRBV20-1 to TRBJ1-4; unclear D gene. The CDR3 is 11 amino acids. Trimming cost V 4 bases and J 8 bases, with 8 bases left between them. Per the germline V gene, CDR1 is DFQATT and CDR2 is SNEGSKA (reference sequence). The CDR3 sequence is CSAIRAEKLFF. CDR3 coding DNA: TGCAGTGCTATTAGGGCAGAAAAACTGTTTTTT.

The gene calls are TRBV6-5 and TRBJ2-7; D may be TRBD1 (6 bases). Deletions cut 6 bases from V and 6 bases from J, with 9 bases between. CDR3 length equals 11 residues. The germline CDR1 and CDR2 sequences are MNHEY and SVGAGI. CDR3 sequence reads: CASSLDSEQYF. CDR3 nucleotides: TGTGCCAGCAGCCTGGACAGCGAGCAGTACTTC.

V is TRBV29-1 and J is TRBJ2-1, with D uncertain. The V end lost 3 bases, the J end lost 4 bases, and 16 bases lay between the germline ends. In germline, CDR1 is SQVTM, CDR2 ANQGSEA. The CDR3 length is 15 residues. The DNA for the CDR3 is TGCAGCGTTGACGACCCCTGGGCAGGATACAATGAGCAGTTCTTC. It translates to CSVDDPWAGYNEQFF.